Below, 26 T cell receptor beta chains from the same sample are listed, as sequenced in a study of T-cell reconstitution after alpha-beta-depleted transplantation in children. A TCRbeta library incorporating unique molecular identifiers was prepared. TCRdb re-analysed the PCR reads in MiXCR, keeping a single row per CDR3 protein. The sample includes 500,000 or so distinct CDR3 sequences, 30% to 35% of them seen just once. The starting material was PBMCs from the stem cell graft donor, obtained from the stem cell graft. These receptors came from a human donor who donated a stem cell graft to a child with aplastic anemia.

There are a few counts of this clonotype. The CDR3 nucleotides read TGTGCCAGCAGCGTAGCGGGGGACACTGAAGCTTTCTTT. Encoded protein: CASSVAGDTEAFF. This rearrangement joins TRBV9 to TRBJ1-1; possibly TRBD1 for D (5 bases). CDR3 length: 13 amino acids. Germline CDR1 reads SGDLS; CDR2 reads YYNGEE. Trimming removed 0 bases at V and 3 bases at J, with 6 bases between.

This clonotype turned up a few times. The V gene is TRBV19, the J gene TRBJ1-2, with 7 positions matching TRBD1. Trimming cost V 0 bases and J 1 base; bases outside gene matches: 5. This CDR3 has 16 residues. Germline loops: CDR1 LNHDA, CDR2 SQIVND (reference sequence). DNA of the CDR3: TGTGCCAGTAGTATAGACGGGGACAGAATTAACTATGGCTACACCTTC. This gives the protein CASSIDGDRINYGYTF.

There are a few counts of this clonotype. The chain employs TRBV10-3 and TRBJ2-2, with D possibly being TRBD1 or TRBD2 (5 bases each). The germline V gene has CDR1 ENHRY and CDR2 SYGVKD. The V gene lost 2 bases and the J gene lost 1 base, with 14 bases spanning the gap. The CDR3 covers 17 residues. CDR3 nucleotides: TGTGCCATCAGTGAGACTGCCGGGACGGAGAACACCGGGGAGCTGTTTTTT. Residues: CAISETAGTENTGELFF.

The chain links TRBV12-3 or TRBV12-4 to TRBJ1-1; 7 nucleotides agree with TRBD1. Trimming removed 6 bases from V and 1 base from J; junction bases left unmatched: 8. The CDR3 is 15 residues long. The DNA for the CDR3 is TGTGCCAGCAGCCCCGCTAAGGGGGCGAACACTGAAGCTTTCTTT. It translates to CASSPAKGANTEAFF.

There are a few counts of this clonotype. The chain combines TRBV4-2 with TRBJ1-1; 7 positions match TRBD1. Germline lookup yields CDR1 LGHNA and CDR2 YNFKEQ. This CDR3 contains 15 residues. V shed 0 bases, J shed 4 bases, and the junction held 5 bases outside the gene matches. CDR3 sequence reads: CASSQEGGGGTEAFF. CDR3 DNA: TGTGCCAGCAGCCAAGAAGGGGGCGGGGGCACTGAAGCTTTCTTT.

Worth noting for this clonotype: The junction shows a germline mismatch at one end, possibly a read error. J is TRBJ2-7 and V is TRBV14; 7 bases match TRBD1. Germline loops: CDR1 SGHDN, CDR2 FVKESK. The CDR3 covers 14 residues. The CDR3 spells CASSQRQGSSEQYF. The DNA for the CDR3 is TGTGCCAGCAGCCAACGACAGGGATCCTCCGAGCAGTACTTC.

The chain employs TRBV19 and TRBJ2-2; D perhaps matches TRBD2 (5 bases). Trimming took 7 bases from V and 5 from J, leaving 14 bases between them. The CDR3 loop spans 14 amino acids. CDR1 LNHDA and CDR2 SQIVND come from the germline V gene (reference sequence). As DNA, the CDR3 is TGTGCCAGTAAGAGGGCAGTAGAAACCGGGGAGCTGTTTTTT. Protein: CASKRAVETGELFF.

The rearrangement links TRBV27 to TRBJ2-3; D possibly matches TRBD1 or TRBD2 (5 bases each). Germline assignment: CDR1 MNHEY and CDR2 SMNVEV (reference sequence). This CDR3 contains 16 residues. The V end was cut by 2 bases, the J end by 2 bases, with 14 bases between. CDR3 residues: CASSLIIGAPTDTQYF. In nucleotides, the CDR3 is TGTGCCAGCAGTTTAATTATCGGGGCCCCCACAGATACGCAGTATTTT.

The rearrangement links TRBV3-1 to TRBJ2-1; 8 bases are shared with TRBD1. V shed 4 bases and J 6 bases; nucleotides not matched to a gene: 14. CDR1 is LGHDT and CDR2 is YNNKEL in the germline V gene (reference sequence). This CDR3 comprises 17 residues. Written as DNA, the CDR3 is TGTGCCAGCAGCCCACTACTTACAGGGGGGCGAGTCAATGAGCAGTTCTTC. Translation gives CASSPLLTGGRVNEQFF.

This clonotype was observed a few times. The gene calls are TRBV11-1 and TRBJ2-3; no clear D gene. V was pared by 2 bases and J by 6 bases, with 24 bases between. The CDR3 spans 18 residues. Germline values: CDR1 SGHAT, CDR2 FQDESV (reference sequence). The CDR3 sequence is CASSLKVGPQRGADTQYF. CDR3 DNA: TGTGCCAGCAGCTTAAAGGTCGGGCCCCAAAGAGGAGCGGATACGCAGTATTTT.

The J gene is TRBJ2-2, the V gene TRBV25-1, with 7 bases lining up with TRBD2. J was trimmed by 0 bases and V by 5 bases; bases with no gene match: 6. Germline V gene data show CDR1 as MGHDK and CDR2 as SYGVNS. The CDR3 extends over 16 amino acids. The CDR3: CASSSSGTSNTGELFF. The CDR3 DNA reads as TGTGCCAGCAGTTCTAGCGGAACCTCGAACACCGGGGAGCTGTTTTTT.

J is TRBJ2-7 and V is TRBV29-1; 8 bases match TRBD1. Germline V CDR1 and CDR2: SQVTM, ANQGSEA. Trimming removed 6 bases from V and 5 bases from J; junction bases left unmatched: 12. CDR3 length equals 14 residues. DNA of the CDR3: TGCAGCGTACTGGACAGGGCGAATACGAACGAGCAGTACTTC. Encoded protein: CSVLDRANTNEQYF.

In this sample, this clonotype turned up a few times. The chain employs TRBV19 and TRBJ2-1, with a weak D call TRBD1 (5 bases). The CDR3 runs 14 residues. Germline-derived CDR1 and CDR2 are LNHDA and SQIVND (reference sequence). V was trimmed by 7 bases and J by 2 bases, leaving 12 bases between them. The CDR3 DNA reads TGTGCCAGTAACCCGGACACTCCCTACAATGAGCAGTTCTTC. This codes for CASNPDTPYNEQFF.

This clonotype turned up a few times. CDR3 bases: TGTGCCAGCAAGTCGGGGTACACAGATACGCAGTATTTT. Amino acids: CASKSGYTDTQYF. This rearrangement joins TRBV5-6 to TRBJ2-3, with D possibly matching TRBD2 (5 bases). Germline V gene lookup returns CDR1 SGHDT and CDR2 YYEEEE. Trimming stripped 6 bases from V and 2 bases from J, with 10 bases between. The CDR3 has 13 residues.

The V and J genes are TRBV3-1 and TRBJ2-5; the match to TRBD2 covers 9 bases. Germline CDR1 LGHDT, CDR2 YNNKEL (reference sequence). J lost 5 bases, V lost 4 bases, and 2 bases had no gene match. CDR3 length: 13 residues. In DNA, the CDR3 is TGTGCCAGCAGCCGCGGGAGGGACGAGACCCAGTACTTC. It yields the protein CASSRGRDETQYF.

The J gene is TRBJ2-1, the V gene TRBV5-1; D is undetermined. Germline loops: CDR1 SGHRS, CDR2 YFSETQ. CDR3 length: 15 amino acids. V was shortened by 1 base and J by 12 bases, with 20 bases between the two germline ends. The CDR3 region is CASSLLLVQDFGQFF. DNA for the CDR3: TGCGCCAGCAGCTTGCTGTTGGTACAAGATTTTGGGCAGTTCTTC. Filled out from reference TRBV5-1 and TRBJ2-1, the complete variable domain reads KAGVTQTPRYLIKTRGQQVTLSCSPISGHRSVSWYQQTPGQGLQFLFEYFSETQRNKGNFPGRFSGRQFSNSRSEMNVSTLELGDSALYLCASSLLLVQDFGQFFGPGTRLTVL.

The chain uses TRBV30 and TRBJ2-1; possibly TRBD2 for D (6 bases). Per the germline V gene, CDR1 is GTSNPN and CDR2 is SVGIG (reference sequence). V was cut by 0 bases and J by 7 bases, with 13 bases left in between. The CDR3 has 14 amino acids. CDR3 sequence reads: CAWSVLAIMNEQFF. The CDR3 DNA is TGTGCCTGGAGTGTACTAGCCATAATGAATGAGCAGTTCTTC.

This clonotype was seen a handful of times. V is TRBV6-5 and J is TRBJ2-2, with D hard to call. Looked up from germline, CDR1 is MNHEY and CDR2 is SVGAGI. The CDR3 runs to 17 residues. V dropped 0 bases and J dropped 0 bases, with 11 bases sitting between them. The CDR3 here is CASSYSQTVANTGELFF. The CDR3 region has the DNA TGTGCCAGCAGTTACTCGCAGACGGTCGCGAACACCGGGGAGCTGTTTTTT.

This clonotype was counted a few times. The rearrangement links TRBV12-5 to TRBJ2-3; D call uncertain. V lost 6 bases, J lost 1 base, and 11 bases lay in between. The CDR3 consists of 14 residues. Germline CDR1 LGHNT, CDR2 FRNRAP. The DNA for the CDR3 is TGTGCTAGTGGCATAGACTGGGGCACAGATACGCAGTATTTT. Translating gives CASGIDWGTDTQYF.

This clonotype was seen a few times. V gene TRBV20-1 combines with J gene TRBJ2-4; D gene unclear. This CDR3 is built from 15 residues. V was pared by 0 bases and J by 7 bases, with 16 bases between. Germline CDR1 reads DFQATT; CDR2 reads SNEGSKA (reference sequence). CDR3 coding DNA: TGCAGTGCTAGAGATCCTTCTCAAGGGTACAACATTCAGTACTTC. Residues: CSARDPSQGYNIQYF.

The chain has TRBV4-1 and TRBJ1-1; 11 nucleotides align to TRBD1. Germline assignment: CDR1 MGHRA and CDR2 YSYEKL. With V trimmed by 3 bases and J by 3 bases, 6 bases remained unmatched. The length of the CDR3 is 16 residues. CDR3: CASSQWTGGADTEAFF. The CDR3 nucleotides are TGCGCCAGCAGCCAGTGGACAGGGGGCGCGGACACTGAAGCTTTCTTT.

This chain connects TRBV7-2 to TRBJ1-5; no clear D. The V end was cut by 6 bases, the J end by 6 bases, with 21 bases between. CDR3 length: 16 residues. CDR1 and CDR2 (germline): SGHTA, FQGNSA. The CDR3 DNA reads TGTGCCAGCAGACTAGTGGGAGGAGAGGGAGGTCAGCCCCAGCATTTT. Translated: CASRLVGGEGGQPQHF.

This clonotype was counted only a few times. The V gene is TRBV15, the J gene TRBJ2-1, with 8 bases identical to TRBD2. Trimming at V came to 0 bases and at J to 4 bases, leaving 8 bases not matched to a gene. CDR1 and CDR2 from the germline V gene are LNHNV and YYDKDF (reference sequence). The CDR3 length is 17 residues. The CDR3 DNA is TGTGCCACCAGCAGAGATTCGAGTAGCGGGACATACAATGAGCAGTTCTTC. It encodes CATSRDSSSGTYNEQFF.

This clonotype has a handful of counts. The CDR3 here is CASSQMSGGSGELFF. CDR3 DNA sequence: TGTGCCAGCAGCCAAATGTCAGGGGGCTCCGGGGAGCTGTTTTTT. The chain joins TRBV7-9 to TRBJ2-2; 8 nucleotides agree with TRBD1. The CDR3 runs 15 residues. The germline CDR1 and CDR2 sequences are SEHNR and FQNEAQ (reference sequence). V lost 5 bases to trimming and J lost 6 bases; unmatched junction nucleotides: 8.

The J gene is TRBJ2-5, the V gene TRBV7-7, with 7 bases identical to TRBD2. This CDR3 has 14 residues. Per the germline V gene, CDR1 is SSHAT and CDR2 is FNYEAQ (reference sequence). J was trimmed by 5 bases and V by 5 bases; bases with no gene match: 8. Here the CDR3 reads CASSPGTTHETQYF. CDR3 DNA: TGTGCCAGCAGCCCCGGGACTACTCACGAGACCCAGTACTTC.

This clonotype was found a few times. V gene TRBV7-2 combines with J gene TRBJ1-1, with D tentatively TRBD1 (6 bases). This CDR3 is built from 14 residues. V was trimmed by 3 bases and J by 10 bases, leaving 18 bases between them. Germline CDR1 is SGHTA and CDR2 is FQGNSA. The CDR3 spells CASSFWGLGGGAFF. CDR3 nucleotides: TGTGCCAGCAGCTTTTGGGGGCTCGGTGGAGGAGCTTTCTTT.